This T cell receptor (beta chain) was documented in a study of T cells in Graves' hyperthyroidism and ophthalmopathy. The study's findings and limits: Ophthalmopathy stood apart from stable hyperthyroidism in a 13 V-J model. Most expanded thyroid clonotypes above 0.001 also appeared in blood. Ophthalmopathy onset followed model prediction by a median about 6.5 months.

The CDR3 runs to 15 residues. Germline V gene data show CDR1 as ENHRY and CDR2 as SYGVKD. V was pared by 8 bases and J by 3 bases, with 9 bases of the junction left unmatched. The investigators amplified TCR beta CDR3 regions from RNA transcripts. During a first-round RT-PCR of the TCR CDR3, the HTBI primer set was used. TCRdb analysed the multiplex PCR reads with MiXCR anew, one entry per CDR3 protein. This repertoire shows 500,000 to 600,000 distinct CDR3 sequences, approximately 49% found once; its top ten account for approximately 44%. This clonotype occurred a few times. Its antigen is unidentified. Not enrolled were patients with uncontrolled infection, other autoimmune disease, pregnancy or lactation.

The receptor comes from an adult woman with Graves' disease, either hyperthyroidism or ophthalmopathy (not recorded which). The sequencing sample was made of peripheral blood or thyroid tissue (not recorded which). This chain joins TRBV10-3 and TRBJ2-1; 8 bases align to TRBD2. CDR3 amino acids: CAIGFGRGFYNEQFF. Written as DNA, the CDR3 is TGTGCCATCGGGTTCGGGAGGGGGTTCTACAATGAGCAGTTCTTC.